This record covers a single T cell receptor beta chain. The data stem from a study of T-cell memory formation after mild COVID-19. A single record per CDR3 protein comes from TCRdb applying MiXCR to the 5' RACE reads. The repertoire consists of hundreds of thousands of distinct CDR3 sequences, with about 20% occurring once and the leading ten covering 12%. V was clipped by 6 bases and J by 1 base; unmatched bases: 6. The germline V gene has CDR1 MNHEY and CDR2 SVGEGT. This CDR3 region has 15 residues. The chain uses TRBV6-2 or TRBV6-3 and TRBJ1-5, with TRBD1 matching 7 bases. This clonotype was obtained from an adult woman who had mild COVID-19 (a few samples of this study predate the infection). Cell type and time point are not known. The source material was PBMCs or a T cell subset sorted from them (not recorded which). The CDR3 region has the DNA TGTGCCAGCAGCAAGAGGACAGGCAGCAATCAGCCCCAGCATTTT. Protein sequence: CASSKRTGSNQPQHF.